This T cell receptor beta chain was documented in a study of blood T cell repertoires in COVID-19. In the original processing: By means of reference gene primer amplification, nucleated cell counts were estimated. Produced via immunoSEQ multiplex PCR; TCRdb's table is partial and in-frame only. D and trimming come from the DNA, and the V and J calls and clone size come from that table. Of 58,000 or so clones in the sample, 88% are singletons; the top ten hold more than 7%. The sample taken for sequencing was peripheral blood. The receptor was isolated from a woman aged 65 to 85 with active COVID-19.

In nucleotides, the CDR3 is TGTGCCAGTAGGATAAAACAGGGGTACAATCAGCCCCAGCATTTT. Translated, it gives CASRIKQGYNQPQHF. The chain couples TRBV19 to TRBJ1-5; 7 nucleotides match TRBD1. The CDR3 is made up of 15 amino acids. Germline assignment: CDR1 LNHDA and CDR2 SQIVND (reference sequence). J gave up 3 bases and V 6 bases, and 8 bases lay outside the gene matches.